This TCR beta chain was found in a study of cytomegalovirus exposure and HLA in healthy donors (dated by TCRdb to about 2017). Regarding the study in general: In an earlier analysis of several hundred of the donors, roughly 300 Gb of sequence data and 95 million to 130 million unique TCR beta sequences from about 179 million T cells were reported. The study aimed to test whether signatures of past pathogen exposure could be identified by cataloging public T cell receptors. A later genetic analysis took genome-wide SNP genotypes for about three fifths of the roughly 700 donors and used that subset as a discovery cohort. To decide whether each TCR beta V gene segment behaved as functional or pseudogenic, an earlier analysis of fewer than 750 of the donors relied on high-throughput TCR beta sequencing. Rather than using new phenotypic data, the later analysis identified candidate immune exposures from TCR beta sequences and from how often those sequences occurred across donors. An early release that covered approximately 600 HLA-typed donors contained about 290 gigabases of sequencing data and around 80 million unique TCR sequences. Because of strong linkage in the cohort, four or five DR-DQ haplotypes were treated as single units for association and clustering. Donor age, sex, ethnicity and CMV serostatus were collected together with the repertoire data. Typing coverage differed by locus: A, B, C, DRB1 and DQB1 were typed in about 620-640 donors, DQA1 in about 560, DPA1 in over 600, and DPB1 in 450 to 490. All discovery cohort repertoires had been generated using a single sequencing platform. Using immunosequencing, the study profiled T cell repertoires from about 610 subjects and related those repertoires to cytomegalovirus serostatus. Of the roughly 430 genotyped donors, roughly 85% fell in the genetic ancestry cluster associated with self-reported Caucasian donors. A separate validation cohort of 100 to 150 different subjects was used in addition to the roughly 620-subject first cohort. To study patterns of TCR occurrence, a later analysis re-analyzed previously published TCR beta repertoires from several hundred donors and added high-resolution HLA genotyping. Among about 400 genotyped donors of the cohort, an average of approximately 200,000 unique TCR beta nucleotide sequences was sequenced per donor, of which 15% to 20% were non-productive. HLA typing included class I and class II loci at four-digit resolution. To predict cytomegalovirus infection status, the study brought together high-throughput TCR immunosequencing, statistical association of individual TCRs with disease status, and machine learning.

V and J are truncated by 4 bases and 7 bases respectively, leaving an intervening sequence of 8 bases. The CDR3, cysteine through phenylalanine, is 11 amino acids long. Here the CDR3 DNA is all that survives: 33 bases in frame from base 1. The CDR1 and CDR2 encoded by the germline V gene are SGHTA and FQGNSA. Library preparation employed the immunoSEQ multiplex PCR assay. For the multiplex PCR, a mixture combining 60 forward primers for TCR Vbeta segments and 13 reverse primers for TCR Jbeta segments was used. A multiplex PCR assay on genomic DNA amplified the CDR3 region of rearranged TCR beta genes. On the Illumina HiSeq System, the amplified TCR beta libraries were sequenced as 87-base-pair reads. The paper's processing steps were these. Across the 600 to 700 repertoires, a later analysis counted roughly 77 million unique TCR beta chains, roughly 11 million of which were shared by at least two donors. A nearest-neighbor algorithm error-corrected the raw reads and collapsed the reads into unique sequences, merging closely related sequences to remove PCR and sequencing errors. To assign V, D and J gene segments, CDR3 sequences were aligned to IMGT reference sequences. Each retained sequence needed at least a six-nucleotide match to both a V gene segment and a J gene segment. Rearrangements were called productive when the CDR3 lacked stop codons and stayed in frame with V and J; all others were non-productive. CDR3 was defined according to IMGT convention as the region running from the second conserved V-encoded cysteine to the conserved J-encoded phenylalanine. Sequences without an unambiguous match to a single V gene segment were excluded from the earlier analysis of a few hundred of the donors. In an earlier analysis of about 590 of the donors, a V segment was called functional when productive rearrangements were above 56.7%, and segregating when the standard deviation between donors exceeded 5%. A statistical classification framework was built for diagnosing cytomegalovirus status from the catalog of TCR beta chain sequences. In a later analysis, V and J genes were assigned by comparing TCR nucleotide sequences against IMGT/GENE-DB human TR gene sequences. Using the TCRdist pipeline, a later analysis assigned CDR3 sequences along with most-parsimonious VDJ recombination scenarios. In a later analysis, every TCR beta chain was defined by the combination of its CDR3 amino acid sequence and its V-gene family, and reads without a unique V-gene family were dropped. As a way to deal with suspected cross-contamination and a sequencing artifact, a later analysis dropped under 600 nucleotide sequences that were highly shared and had low generation probability. In a later analysis, a clonal expansion index for each public chain was calculated from normalized within-repertoire ranks of inferred template counts. Generation probabilities in a later analysis came from a VDJ recombination model fitted to out-of-frame rearrangements, and those results were checked against IGoR. Hypergeometric tests were used in a later analysis to score TCR-TCR, TCR-HLA and TCR-CMV co-occurrence, with a repertoire-size bias correction applied to the TCR pairs. A later analysis estimated false discovery rates by permuting HLA or CMV assignments 20 times. A later analysis grouped co-occurring TCRs with DBSCAN, adding TCRdist sequence similarity when clustering within HLA-allele-positive subsets. For co-occurrence clustering, repertoires with fewer than 30,000 or more than 120,000 public chains were excluded, along with four or five repertoires with anomalous nucleotide sharing. The source is immuneACCESS, and TCRdb retained only in-frame sequences with V and J called. Part of the clones is not carried over; for the studies checked, unresolved V genes explain less than half of this, and the remainder is unexplained. The DNA gave D and trimming, while V, J and clone size come from that table. Per the sample table, the count is about 150,000 clones. The ten biggest clones cover around 1.7% of the sample.

Note on this clone: The antigen it binds to is not known.

The cohort consisted of hundreds of healthy bone marrow donors. At the time of sampling, every cohort member was nominally healthy, though immune exposures that went unrecorded were likely present. The donor tested CMV seronegative and was one of the 352 seronegative cohort members. Each donor provided a peripheral blood sample, and peripheral blood mononuclear cells were used for TCR beta sequencing. Genomic DNA extraction from the blood cell samples was performed with the Qiagen DNeasy Blood Extraction Kit. Points the paper makes about the study in general: In both the original and validation cohorts, the classifier was reported to diagnose cytomegalovirus status with high specificity and sensitivity. Strong co-occurrence of HLA alleles, especially DR and DQ, made assigning TCR associations to individual alleles difficult. A total of 164 TCR beta chains were listed by the study as associated with cytomegalovirus. CMV serostatus was the only immune exposure information available for the cohort. In a later genetic analysis, a missense DCLRE1C variant was associated with V-gene and J-gene trimming of TCR beta chains, and the association was replicated in an independent cohort. Presence/absence analyses assumed roughly uniform sequencing depth across donors, an assumption that may not hold. Most TCR sequences were seen in very few donors, while some public TCRs were found in many individuals. A further reported finding was that TCR beta sequences accurately predicted the HLA-A and HLA-B alleles for most subjects in the first cohort. In an earlier analysis of approximately 600 of the donors, most TCR beta V segments were observed in productive rearrangements about 90% or about 30% of the time, broadly matching IMGT annotations. In a later analysis, most CMV-associated TCR beta chains were found to appear HLA-restricted, with HLA associations seemingly driven largely by CMV exposure. The authors suggested that the approach could potentially be generalized to other disease states and immunological phenotypes. Some IMGT-functional V segments, including TRBV6-2 and TRBV6-3, could not be distinguished by the 87-base-pair reads and were therefore excluded. A later genetic analysis reported fewer N-insertions in productive TCRs among donors in an Asian-associated ancestry cluster than the approximately 700-donor mean. Some 16 rarely observed V segments, including chromosome 9 orphons, were excluded from the earlier analysis of just under 600 of the donors because counts were too low. This cohort had only TCR beta chains sequenced, and the lack of alpha or paired-chain data limited which features could be detected. A later analysis found that HLA-associated TCR beta chains were more clonally expanded and had lower generation probabilities than equally common non-associated chains. A group of highly shared sequence variants was considered likely to be a technical artifact of the sequencing pipeline. According to a later analysis, TCR association rates differed among HLA loci, with DRB1 alleles showing the most associated TCRs and HLA-C alleles showing the fewest. Linkage disequilibrium might explain the correlated functional status among segregating V segments, but an unknown experimental factor could not be excluded. Several of the top co-occurrence clusters appeared to be linked to parvovirus B19, influenza, CMV and Epstein-Barr virus, according to a later analysis. A later analysis associated 15,000 or so TCR beta sequences with specific HLA alleles at a false discovery rate of 0.05. Three of the identified cytomegalovirus-associated TCR beta chains were confirmed in vitro to be specific for cytomegalovirus antigens. Because HLA typing was unavailable for some donors at each locus, only the typed subset was used in association tests.

This receptor chain uses TRBV7-2 and TRBJ2-7, with the D gene not clear enough to name. The sequenced sample was PBMCs. The clonotype comes from a woman in her fifties or sixties in good health and CMV-seronegative. The CDR3: CASSSPTEQYF. The nucleotide sequence reads as follows: TGTGCCAGCAGCTCCCCTACGGAGCAGTACTTC. The CDR3, completed at both ends by the reference TRBV7-2 and TRBJ2-7 genes, gives the full variable domain GAGVSQSPSNKVTEKGKDVELRCDPISGHTALYWYRQSLGQGLEFLIYFQGNSAPDKSGLPSDRFSAERTGGSVSTLTIQRTQQEDSAVYLCASSSPTEQYFGPGTRLTVT.